The clone carrying this TCR beta chain turned up a few times. What it recognizes is unknown. The record originates from a study of cytomegalovirus exposure and HLA in healthy donors. The CDR3 has 14 residues. From germline, CDR1 is MDHEN and CDR2 SYDVKM. Germline trimming cut 7 bases from V and 0 bases from J; bases unmatched to any gene: 6. Study results and limitations: With later analysis, a missense DCLRE1C variant became linked to TCR beta V- and J-gene trimming. With further analysis later on, most CMV-associated TCR beta chains appeared HLA-restricted. Some TCR beta chains (164 of them) were listed as cytomegalovirus-associated.

The PCR ran on 60 Vbeta and 13 Jbeta primers. Some clones are missing from TCRdb's copy, which holds only in-frame ones; the method was immunoSEQ multiplex PCR. Seen here are about 140,000 clones, roughly 78% observed once, and the top ten hold about 2.2%. Healthy individuals who donated bone marrow served as the donors. The sequence was collected from a man aged 25-45 years in good health and CMV-seronegative. This chain connects TRBV28 to TRBJ2-7; 7 positions match TRBD1. Sequences were obtained from PBMCs. CDR3 sequence (DNA): TGTGCCAGCACCCCCGACAGGGTCTCCTACGAGCAGTACTTC. It yields the protein CASTPDRVSYEQYF.